The 30 T cell receptor beta chains in this list originate from one sample, sequenced in a study of blood T cell repertoires in COVID-19. This table comes from immunoSEQ multiplex PCR, and its TCRdb copy is limited to in-frame clones, with some not included. The table includes 90,000 to 150,000 clones, about 85% detected once. Sequencing input: peripheral blood. All receptors come from a man aged 80 or over with acute or convalescent COVID-19.

This chain links TRBV19 with TRBJ2-3; D gene ambiguous. The V end was cut by 5 bases, the J end by 4 bases, with 7 bases between. CDR3 length: 12 amino acids. CDR1 is LNHDA and CDR2 is SQIVND in the germline V gene (reference sequence). The DNA of the CDR3 is TGTGCCAGTAGTGATACAGCAGATACGCAGTATTTT. The encoded protein is CASSDTADTQYF.

The chain carries TRBV5-6 and TRBJ2-7, with 10 nucleotides matching TRBD1. The CDR3 is 15 amino acids. V lost 3 bases and J lost 3; bases outside the gene matches: 6. Germline CDR1 and CDR2: SGHDT and YYEEEE. CDR3 sequence reads: CASSWKWTGGYEQYF. The CDR3 DNA sequence: TGTGCCAGCAGCTGGAAGTGGACAGGGGGCTACGAGCAGTACTTC.

The chain employs TRBV19 and TRBJ1-4; TRBD1 is a possible D gene (6 bases). The CDR3 length is 18 residues. CDR1 and CDR2 from the germline V gene are LNHDA and SQIVND (reference sequence). V was pared by 2 bases and J by 3 bases, with 19 bases between. CDR3: CASSIKQGMTAPNEKLFF. CDR3 bases: TGTGCCAGTAGTATAAAGCAGGGGATGACAGCTCCTAATGAAAAACTGTTTTTT.

This clone came up once. V and J are TRBV6-5 and TRBJ1-2, with 7 bases fitting TRBD1. The V segment lost 4 bases and the J segment 8 bases; nucleotides outside the gene matches: 7. This CDR3 contains 13 residues. CDR1 is MNHEY and CDR2 is SVGAGI in the germline V gene. The DNA of the CDR3 is TGTGCCAGCAGTTCGGGACAGTTGCACGGCTACACCTTC. Encoded protein: CASSSGQLHGYTF.

The V gene is TRBV11-1, the J gene TRBJ2-3, with TRBD2 matching over 13 bases. Germline loops: CDR1 SGHAT, CDR2 FQDESV (reference sequence). This CDR3 is built from 15 residues. The trim removed 5 bases at V and 6 bases at J, leaving 5 bases unmatched. CDR3 residues: CASSPLAGGQDTQYF. The CDR3 region has the DNA TGTGCCAGCAGCCCACTAGCGGGGGGGCAGGATACGCAGTATTTT. Supplemented by reference TRBV11-1 and TRBJ2-3, the full variable domain reads EAEVAQSPRYKITEKSQAVAFWCDPISGHATLYWYRQILGQGPELLVQFQDESVVDDSQLPKDRFSAERLKGVDSTLKIQPAELGDSAMYLCASSPLAGGQDTQYFGPGTRLTVL.

V usage is TRBV10-2 and J usage is TRBJ1-1; D ambiguous. Germline lookup yields CDR1 WSHSY and CDR2 SAAADI. V was shortened by 6 bases and J by 2 bases, with 13 bases between the two germline ends. This CDR3 has 14 residues. CDR3 nucleotide sequence: TGCGCCAGCAGCGTGACGGGTTCAAACACTGAAGCTTTCTTT. It specifies CASSVTGSNTEAFF.

The chain joins TRBV10-1 to TRBJ1-3; 9 bases map to TRBD1. The V gene end was trimmed by 6 bases and the J gene end by 4 bases; junction bases not matched to a gene: 4. Germline loops: CDR1 WNHNN, CDR2 SYGVQD (reference sequence). This CDR3 has 14 residues. This chain's CDR3 is CASSTGGFGNTIYF. In DNA, the CDR3 is TGCGCCAGCAGCACAGGGGGCTTCGGAAACACCATATATTTT.

The chain carries TRBV12-3 or TRBV12-4 and TRBJ1-1; unclear D gene. V shed 3 bases and J shed 1 base, with 3 bases lying between them. CDR3 size: 12 residues. The CDR3 here is CASSFKNTEAFF. The CDR3 coding sequence is TGTGCCAGCAGTTTTAAGAACACTGAAGCTTTCTTT.

With regard to this clone: At one end, the junction sequence differs from germline, possibly due to a read error. The J gene is TRBJ2-4, the V gene TRBV7-2, with 8 positions matching TRBD2. The CDR3 runs to 15 residues. Looked up from germline, CDR1 is SGHTA and CDR2 is FQGNSA. The CDR3 sequence is CASSLIGLAQNIQYF. CDR3 sequence (DNA): TGTGCCAGCAGCTTAATTGGACTAGCCCAAAACATTCAGTACTTC.

The CDR3 sequence is CASSPTVQGVTYEQYF. The DNA for the CDR3 is TGTGCCAGCTCACCCACGGTCCAGGGGGTCACCTACGAGCAGTACTTC. V is TRBV18 and J is TRBJ2-7, with 7 bases fitting TRBD1. V gave up 3 bases and J gave up 2 bases; unmatched junction bases: 10. CDR1 KGHSH and CDR2 LQKENI come from the germline V gene. The CDR3 has 16 amino acids.

V and J are TRBV5-1 and TRBJ2-6; a weak D match, TRBD2 (5 bases). Germline V gene sequence: CDR1 SGHRS, CDR2 YFSETQ. Trimming left V 7 bases short and J 3 bases short, with 14 bases between. This CDR3 is 15 amino acids long. CDR3 residues: CASQEALNGANVLTF. In nucleotides, the CDR3 is TGCGCCAGCCAGGAGGCGCTTAATGGGGCCAACGTCCTGACTTTC. Together with reference TRBV5-1 and TRBJ2-6, the CDR3 gives the full variable domain: KAGVTQTPRYLIKTRGQQVTLSCSPISGHRSVSWYQQTPGQGLQFLFEYFSETQRNKGNFPGRFSGRQFSNSRSEMNVSTLELGDSALYLCASQEALNGANVLTFGAGSRLTVL.

The count of this clone is one. CDR3 in amino acids: CASRIQGATNEKLFF. CDR3 nucleotides: TGTGCCAGCAGGATACAGGGAGCAACTAATGAAAAACTGTTTTTT. This rearrangement joins TRBV28 to TRBJ1-4; possible D gene TRBD1, 6 bases. The germline V and J ends were trimmed by 6 bases and 0 bases, with 11 bases remaining between them. The CDR3 is 15 amino acids. The germline gives CDR1 MDHEN, CDR2 SYDVKM.

In its sample, this clone was seen once. The chain employs TRBV7-9 and TRBJ2-1; possibly TRBD2 for D (6 bases). The CDR3 is made up of 17 amino acids. V gave up 1 base and J gave up 0 bases, with 13 bases separating them. Germline CDR1 SEHNR, CDR2 FQNEAQ (reference sequence). The CDR3 DNA follows: TGTGCCAGCAGCTTAGATGGCCCGCGGGGCTCCTACAATGAGCAGTTCTTC. Translation: CASSLDGPRGSYNEQFF.

The chain's CDR3 is CASRPGVLNTEAFF. DNA of the CDR3: TGTGCCAGCAGGCCAGGGGTATTGAACACTGAAGCTTTCTTT. The rearrangement joins TRBV7-2 to TRBJ1-1, with D maybe TRBD1 (6 bases). In germline, CDR1 is SGHTA, CDR2 FQGNSA. Trimming removed 6 bases at V and 0 bases at J, with 11 bases between. The CDR3 contains 14 residues.

This clone was seen more than once but under ten times. The chain is built from TRBV5-5 and TRBJ2-3, with TRBD2 identical over 15 bases. The germline gives CDR1 SGHKS, CDR2 YYEKEE (reference sequence). V dropped 3 bases and J dropped 5; count of bases not matched to a gene: 7. There are 17 residues in the CDR3. The CDR3 protein is CASSSGAGLAGGDTQYF. In DNA, the CDR3 is TGTGCCAGCAGCTCTGGGGCGGGACTAGCGGGAGGAGATACGCAGTATTTT.

The chain employs TRBV4-3 and TRBJ2-1, with D possibly matching TRBD2 (6 bases). Germline CDR1 and CDR2: LGHNA and YSLEER. This CDR3 spans 16 amino acids. V lost 0 bases to trimming and J lost 0 bases, with 9 bases between them. CDR3 sequence reads: CASSQDLRDSYNEQFF. The CDR3 bases are TGCGCCAGCAGCCAAGATTTGCGGGACTCCTACAATGAGCAGTTCTTC.

V is TRBV7-9 and J is TRBJ2-5; 7 bases match TRBD2. Trimming removed 2 bases from V and 1 base from J; junction bases left unmatched: 10. This CDR3 has 17 residues. Looked up from germline, CDR1 is SEHNR and CDR2 is FQNEAQ (reference sequence). The CDR3 is CASSLTGSSGSQETQYF. CDR3 nucleotides: TGTGCCAGCAGCTTAACCGGGTCTAGCGGATCCCAAGAGACCCAGTACTTC.

The V and J genes are TRBV6-5 and TRBJ2-7; the D gene is possibly TRBD1 (6 bases). The germline CDR1 and CDR2 sequences are MNHEY and SVGAGI. The CDR3 has 13 amino acids. Trimming took off 8 bases at V and 5 bases at J, with 16 bases between the two ends. The CDR3 DNA reads TGTGCCAGCTTAAAACAGGGTAGGAACGAGCAGTACTTC. Translated, it gives CASLKQGRNEQYF.

This sequence joins TRBV29-1 and TRBJ2-1; D is ambiguous. Germline V CDR1 and CDR2: SQVTM, ANQGSEA. V was cut by 1 base and J by 4 bases, with 8 bases left in between. The CDR3 extends over 13 amino acids. The CDR3 reads CSVEGRRYNEQFF. In DNA form, the CDR3 reads TGCAGCGTTGAAGGCCGCCGGTACAATGAGCAGTTCTTC.

This rearrangement joins TRBV11-2 to TRBJ2-3; TRBD2 matches 12 bases. Trimming removed 8 bases from V and 4 bases from J; junction bases left unmatched: 1. This CDR3 has 13 amino acids. Germline-derived CDR1 and CDR2 are SGHAT and FQNNGV. CDR3 protein: CASGLAGSDTQYF. DNA of the CDR3: TGTGCCAGCGGACTAGCGGGATCAGATACGCAGTATTTT.

V usage is TRBV20-1 and J usage is TRBJ1-2, with no clear D. The CDR3 is 11 residues long. Germline-derived CDR1 and CDR2 are DFQATT and SNEGSKA (reference sequence). Trimming took off 6 bases at V and 8 bases at J, with 13 bases between the two ends. As DNA, the CDR3 is TGCAGTGCCACCATGGCAAAGGGCTACACCTTC. As protein: CSATMAKGYTF.

This sequence joins TRBV28 and TRBJ1-3; 7 bases fit TRBD1. After removal of 5 bases from V and 0 bases from J, the junction contained 16 bases not matched to a gene. The CDR3 sequence is 19 residues long. Germline V gene sequence: CDR1 MDHEN, CDR2 SYDVKM. CDR3 DNA sequence: TGTGCCAGCAGTGGGGGACAGATCCAAATAATCAGCTCTGGAAACACCATATATTTT. This sequence encodes CASSGGQIQIISSGNTIYF.

CDR3 nucleotide sequence: TGTGCCAGCAGTTTATTGGGCAACTATGGCTACACCTTC. Its translation: CASSLLGNYGYTF. The chain combines TRBV12-3 or TRBV12-4 with TRBJ1-2; no definite D call. The CDR3 has 13 amino acids. The germline V and J ends were trimmed by 2 bases and 2 bases, with 6 bases remaining between them.

The chain uses TRBV5-6 and TRBJ2-3, with D perhaps TRBD1 (5 bases). The CDR3 totals 13 residues. V dropped 2 bases and J dropped 5 bases, with 9 bases sitting between them. Looked up from germline, CDR1 is SGHDT and CDR2 is YYEEEE. This CDR3 is CASSLEQGDTQYF. CDR3 DNA: TGTGCCAGCAGCTTAGAGCAGGGAGATACGCAGTATTTT. Full variable domain (missing parts from reference TRBV5-6 and TRBJ2-3): DAGVTQSPTHLIKTRGQQVTLRCSPKSGHDTVSWYQQALGQGPQFIFQYYEEEERQRGNFPDRFSGHQFPNYSSELNVNALLLGDSALYLCASSLEQGDTQYFGPGTRLTVL.

Worth noting for this clone: Other DNA sequences within the sample encode an identical CDR3. The J gene is TRBJ1-2, the V gene TRBV6-5; the match to TRBD1 covers 9 bases. Trimming at V came to 6 bases and at J to 8 bases, leaving 10 bases not matched to a gene. CDR3 length: 14 residues. Germline V CDR1 and CDR2: MNHEY, SVGAGI. CDR3 amino acids: CASSSTGGAGGYTF. DNA for the CDR3: TGTGCCAGCAGCAGTACAGGGGGCGCGGGGGGCTACACCTTC.

The chain employs TRBV6-2 or TRBV6-3 and TRBJ2-1, with TRBD2 identical over 8 bases. V was pared by 6 bases and J by 9 bases, with 1 base of the junction left unmatched. CDR3 length equals 11 residues. Looked up from germline, CDR1 is MNHEY and CDR2 is SVGEGT. The DNA for the CDR3 is TGTGCCAGCAGCCGGGGGGGTGAGCAGTTCTTC. Amino acids: CASSRGGEQFF.

The chain couples TRBV28 to TRBJ2-3, with D perhaps TRBD2 (6 bases). Germline CDR1 MDHEN, CDR2 SYDVKM. The CDR3 covers 14 residues. V gave up 3 bases and J gave up 6 bases, with 13 bases separating them. The CDR3 loop is CASSFPGERDTQYF. The CDR3 region has the DNA TGTGCCAGCAGTTTTCCGGGAGAAAGGGATACGCAGTATTTT. Variable domain in full (rest from reference TRBV28 and TRBJ2-3): DVKVTQSSRYLVKRTGEKVFLECVQDMDHENMFWYRQDPGLGLRLIYFSYDVKMKEKGDIPEGYSVSREKKERFSLILESASTNQTSMYLCASSFPGERDTQYFGPGTRLTVL.

The V call is TRBV11-2, the J call TRBJ2-3; the match to TRBD1 covers 9 bases. The CDR3 has 16 residues. Germline values: CDR1 SGHAT, CDR2 FQNNGV. V was pared by 1 base and J by 4 bases, with 6 bases of the junction left unmatched. CDR3 DNA: TGTGCCAGCAGCTTAGTTGGGACAGGGATTCCAGATACGCAGTATTTT. It translates to CASSLVGTGIPDTQYF.

The chain has TRBV7-4 and TRBJ1-5; TRBD1 matches 7 bases. Trimming cost V 2 bases and J 4 bases; bases outside gene matches: 11. The CDR3 has 17 residues. CDR1 and CDR2 (germline): SGHVT, SQSDAQ. The CDR3 protein is CASSLSWGQISNQPQHF. The CDR3 bases are TGTGCCAGCAGCTTAAGTTGGGGACAGATCTCAAATCAGCCCCAGCATTTT.

The V and J genes are TRBV7-9 and TRBJ2-1; 9 bases match TRBD2. Per germline, CDR1 SEHNR and CDR2 FQNEAQ (reference sequence). The CDR3 runs to 16 residues. V lost 1 base and J lost 5; bases outside the gene matches: 6. The CDR3: CASSLVGGRADNEQFF. Here the CDR3 DNA reads TGTGCCAGCAGCTTAGTTGGCGGGAGGGCAGACAATGAGCAGTTCTTC.